This T cell receptor beta chain was identified during a study of T cell responses to AZD1222 COVID-19 vaccine. Points from the study as a whole: White British ancestry dominated among donors, who included more females, and clonal diversity was possibly underestimated.

CDR1 is SGHNT, CDR2 YYREEE, per germline (reference sequence). CDR3 length equals 15 residues. V shed 4 bases and J 2 bases; nucleotides not matched to a gene: 6. The assay was immunoSEQ multiplex PCR, and TCRdb's table has in-frame clones only and misses some. The sample holds about 120,000 clones, 80% to 90% seen once. Regarding this clone: Its antigen is unidentified.

Sequences were derived from peripheral blood, sampled on day 0 of AZD1222 vaccination. The V gene is TRBV5-4, the J gene TRBJ2-1; 7 positions match TRBD2. The clonotype comes from an adult in good health. The CDR3 spells CASSVSSGPYNEQFF. The CDR3 DNA reads as TGTGCCAGCAGCGTCTCTAGCGGACCCTACAATGAGCAGTTCTTC.